Listed below are T cell receptor beta chains from one sample, sequenced in a study of CD8 T cells in Susac syndrome. TCRdb reprocessed the immunoSEQ multiplex PCR reads with MiXCR, giving one entry per CDR3 protein. This table holds some 260,000 distinct CDR3 sequences, 80% to 90% found once. The sample comprised CD8+ T cells from PBMCs. The origin of the receptors is a human donor with multiple sclerosis. Each CDR3 is given without its conserved first and last residue.

v_call cdr3_aa
TRBV5-4 ASSSGLNIQY
TRBV7-8 ASSLFGRTYISYEQY
TRBV2 ASSARGRTEAF
TRBV7-2 ASSPNWEPNTGELF
TRBV11-2 ASFGINSEPVSYNEQF
TRBV7-9 ASSLVGTGPNSPLH
TRBV29-1 SVETLGLRADTQY
TRBV7-9 ASSLEGNPSQPQH
TRBV9 ASSVTWTSGPDNEQF
TRBV20-1 SARSLGTGRLEAF